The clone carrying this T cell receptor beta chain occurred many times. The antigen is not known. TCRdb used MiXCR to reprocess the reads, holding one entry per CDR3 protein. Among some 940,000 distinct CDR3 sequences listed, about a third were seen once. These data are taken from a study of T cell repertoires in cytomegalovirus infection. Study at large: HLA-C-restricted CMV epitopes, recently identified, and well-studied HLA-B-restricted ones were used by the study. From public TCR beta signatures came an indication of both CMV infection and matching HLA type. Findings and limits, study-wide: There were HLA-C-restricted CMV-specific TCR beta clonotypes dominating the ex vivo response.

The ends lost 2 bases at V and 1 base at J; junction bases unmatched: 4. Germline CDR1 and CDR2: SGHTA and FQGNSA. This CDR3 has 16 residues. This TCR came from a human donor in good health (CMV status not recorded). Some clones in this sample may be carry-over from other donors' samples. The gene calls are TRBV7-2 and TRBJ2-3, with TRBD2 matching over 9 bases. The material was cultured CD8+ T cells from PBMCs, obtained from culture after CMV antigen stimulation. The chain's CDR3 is CASSLRERGGTDTQYF. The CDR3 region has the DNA TGTGCCAGCAGCTTAAGAGAGCGGGGGGGCACAGATACGCAGTATTTT. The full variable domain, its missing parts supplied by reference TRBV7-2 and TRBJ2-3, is GAGVSQSPSNKVTEKGKDVELRCDPISGHTALYWYRQSLGQGLEFLIYFQGNSAPDKSGLPSDRFSAERTGGSVSTLTIQRTQQEDSAVYLCASSLRERGGTDTQYFGPGTRLTVL.